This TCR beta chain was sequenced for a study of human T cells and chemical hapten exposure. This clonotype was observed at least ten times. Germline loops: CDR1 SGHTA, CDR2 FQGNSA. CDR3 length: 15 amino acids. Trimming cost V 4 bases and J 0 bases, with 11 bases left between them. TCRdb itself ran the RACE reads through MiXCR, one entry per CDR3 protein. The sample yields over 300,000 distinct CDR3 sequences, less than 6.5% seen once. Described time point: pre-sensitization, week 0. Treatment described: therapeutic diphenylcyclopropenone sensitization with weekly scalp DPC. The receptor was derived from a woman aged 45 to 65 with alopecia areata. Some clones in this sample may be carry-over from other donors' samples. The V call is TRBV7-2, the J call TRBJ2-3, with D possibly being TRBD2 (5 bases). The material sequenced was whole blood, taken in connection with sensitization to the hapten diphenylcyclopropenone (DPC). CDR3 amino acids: CASSSDWSSTDTQYF. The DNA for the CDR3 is TGTGCCAGCAGCTCGGACTGGTCTAGCACAGATACGCAGTATTTT.